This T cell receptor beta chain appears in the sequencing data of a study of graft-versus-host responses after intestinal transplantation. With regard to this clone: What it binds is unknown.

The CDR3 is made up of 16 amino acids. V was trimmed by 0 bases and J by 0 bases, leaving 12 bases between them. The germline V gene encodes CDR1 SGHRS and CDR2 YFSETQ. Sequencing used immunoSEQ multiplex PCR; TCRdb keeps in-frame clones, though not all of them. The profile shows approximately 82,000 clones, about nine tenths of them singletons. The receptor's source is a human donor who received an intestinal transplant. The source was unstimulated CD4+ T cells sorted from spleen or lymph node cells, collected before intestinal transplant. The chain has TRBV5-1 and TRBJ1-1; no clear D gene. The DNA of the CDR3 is TGCGCCAGCAGCTTGGCCGGGGAAGGGCTGAACACTGAAGCTTTCTTT. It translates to CASSLAGEGLNTEAFF. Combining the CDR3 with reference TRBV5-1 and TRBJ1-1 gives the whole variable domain KAGVTQTPRYLIKTRGQQVTLSCSPISGHRSVSWYQQTPGQGLQFLFEYFSETQRNKGNFPGRFSGRQFSNSRSEMNVSTLELGDSALYLCASSLAGEGLNTEAFFGQGTRLTVV.